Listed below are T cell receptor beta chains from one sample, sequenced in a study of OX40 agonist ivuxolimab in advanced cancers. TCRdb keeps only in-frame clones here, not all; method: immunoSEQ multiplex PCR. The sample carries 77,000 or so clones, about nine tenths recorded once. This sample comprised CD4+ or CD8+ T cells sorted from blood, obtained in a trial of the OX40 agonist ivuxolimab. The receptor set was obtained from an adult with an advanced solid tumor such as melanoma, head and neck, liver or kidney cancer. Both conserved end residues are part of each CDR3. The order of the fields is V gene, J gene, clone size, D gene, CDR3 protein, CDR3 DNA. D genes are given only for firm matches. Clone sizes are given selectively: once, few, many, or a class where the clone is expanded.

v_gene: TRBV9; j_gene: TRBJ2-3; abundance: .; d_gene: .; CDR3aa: CASSPLAEYTDTQYF; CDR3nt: TGTGCCAGCAGTCCCTTGGCGGAATACACAGATACGCAGTATTTT
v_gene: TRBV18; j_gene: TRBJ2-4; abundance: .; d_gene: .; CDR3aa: CASSPPQGWDIQYF; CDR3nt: TGTGCCAGCTCACCACCCCAGGGGTGGGACATTCAGTACTTC
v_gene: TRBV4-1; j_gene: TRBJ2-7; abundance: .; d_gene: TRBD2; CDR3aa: CASSQDAAGGPINEQYF; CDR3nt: TGCGCCAGCAGCCAAGATGCGGCGGGAGGGCCGATAAACGAGCAGTACTTC
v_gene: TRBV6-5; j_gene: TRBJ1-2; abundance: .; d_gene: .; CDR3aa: CASSFNYGYTF; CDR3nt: TGTGCCAGCAGCTTTAACTATGGCTACACCTTC
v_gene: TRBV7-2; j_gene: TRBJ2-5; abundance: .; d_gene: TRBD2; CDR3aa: CASSLALAGGGETQYF; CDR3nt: TGTGCCAGCAGCTTAGCGCTAGCGGGAGGGGGAGAGACCCAGTACTTC
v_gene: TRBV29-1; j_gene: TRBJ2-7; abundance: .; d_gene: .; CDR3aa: CSVGGTGAYEQYF; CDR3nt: TGCAGCGTGGGGGGGACAGGAGCCTACGAGCAGTACTTC
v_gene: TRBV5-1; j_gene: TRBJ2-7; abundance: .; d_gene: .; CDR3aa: CASSLGSFTYEQYF; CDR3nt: TGCGCCAGCAGCTTGGGGAGCTTCACCTACGAGCAGTACTTC
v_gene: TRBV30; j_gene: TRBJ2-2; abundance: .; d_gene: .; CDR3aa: CAWSVGANSGELFF; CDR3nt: TGTGCCTGGAGTGTCGGGGCAAATAGCGGGGAGCTGTTTTTT
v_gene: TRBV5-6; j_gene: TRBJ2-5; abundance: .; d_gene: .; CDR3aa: CASSLSGRETQYF; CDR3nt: TGTGCCAGCAGCTTGTCAGGGAGGGAGACCCAGTACTTC
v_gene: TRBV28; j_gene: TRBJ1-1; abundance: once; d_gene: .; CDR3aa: CATTGGPRLTSHPWAFF; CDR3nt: TGTGCCACCACGGGAGGGCCTCGTCTCACCTCCCACCCGTGGGCTTTCTTT
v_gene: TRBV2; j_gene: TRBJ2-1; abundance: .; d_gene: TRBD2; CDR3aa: CASRQAGGRNEQFF; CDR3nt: TGTGCCAGCAGGCAAGCGGGAGGGCGAAATGAGCAGTTCTTC
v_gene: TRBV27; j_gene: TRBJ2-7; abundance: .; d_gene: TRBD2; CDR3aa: CASLAGAFYEQYF; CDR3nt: TGTGCCAGTTTAGCGGGAGCCTTCTACGAGCAGTACTTC
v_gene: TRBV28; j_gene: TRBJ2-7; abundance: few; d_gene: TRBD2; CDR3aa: CASSFPQREGPNEQYF; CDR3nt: TGTGCCAGCAGTTTCCCTCAGCGGGAGGGCCCAAACGAGCAGTACTTC
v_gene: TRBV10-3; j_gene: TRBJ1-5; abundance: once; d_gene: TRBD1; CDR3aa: CAIRGQGDQPQHF; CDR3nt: TGTGCCATCAGGGGACAGGGGGATCAGCCCCAGCATTTT
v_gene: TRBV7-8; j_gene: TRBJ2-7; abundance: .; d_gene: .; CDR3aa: CASSLVVGPSEQYF; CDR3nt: TGTGCCAGCAGCTTAGTGGTTGGGCCTTCGGAGCAGTACTTC
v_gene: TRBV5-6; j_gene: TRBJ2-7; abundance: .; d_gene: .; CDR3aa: CASSPLKGTGSYEQYF; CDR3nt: TGTGCCAGCAGCCCACTGAAAGGGACTGGCTCCTACGAGCAGTACTTC
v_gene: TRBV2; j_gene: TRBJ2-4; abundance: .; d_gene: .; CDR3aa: CASSEAASFGENIQYF; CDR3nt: TGTGCCAGCAGTGAAGCAGCCAGCTTTGGCGAAAACATTCAGTACTTC
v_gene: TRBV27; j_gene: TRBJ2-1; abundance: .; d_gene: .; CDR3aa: CASSPMQERNEQFF; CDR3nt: TGTGCCAGCAGTCCCATGCAGGAGCGCAATGAGCAGTTCTTC
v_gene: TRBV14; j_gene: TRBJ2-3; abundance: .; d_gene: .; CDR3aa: CASSQEGGYTDTQYF; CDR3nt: TGTGCCAGCAGCCAAGAAGGGGGATACACAGATACGCAGTATTTT
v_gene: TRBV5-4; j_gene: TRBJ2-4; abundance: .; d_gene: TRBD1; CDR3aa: CASSSWDRDENIQYF; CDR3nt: TGTGCCAGCAGCTCCTGGGACAGGGATGAAAACATTCAGTACTTC
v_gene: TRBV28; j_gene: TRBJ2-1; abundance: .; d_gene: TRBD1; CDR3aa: CASRGGQGWSSSYNEQFF; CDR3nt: TGTGCCAGCAGGGGGGGACAGGGGTGGTCGAGCTCCTACAATGAGCAGTTCTTC
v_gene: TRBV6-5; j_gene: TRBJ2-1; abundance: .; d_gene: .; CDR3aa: CASNRGDEQFF; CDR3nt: TGTGCCAGCAACCGAGGGGATGAGCAGTTCTTC
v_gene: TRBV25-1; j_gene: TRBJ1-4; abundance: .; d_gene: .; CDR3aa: CASSGLTHEKLFF; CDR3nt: TGTGCCAGCAGTGGGTTGACACATGAAAAACTGTTTTTT
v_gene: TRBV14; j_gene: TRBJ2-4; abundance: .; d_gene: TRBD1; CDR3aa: CASSQGQGIVRGIQYF; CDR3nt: TGTGCCAGCAGCCAAGGACAGGGAATCGTCCGGGGCATTCAGTACTTC
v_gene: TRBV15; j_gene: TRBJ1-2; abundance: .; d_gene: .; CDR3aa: CATSRDPASGSYGYTF; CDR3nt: TGTGCCACCAGCAGAGATCCGGCGTCAGGGTCCTATGGCTACACCTTC
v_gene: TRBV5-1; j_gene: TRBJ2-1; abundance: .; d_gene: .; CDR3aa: CASSRGLSRDEQFF; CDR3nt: TGCGCCAGCAGCCGGGGGCTTTCAAGGGATGAGCAGTTCTTC
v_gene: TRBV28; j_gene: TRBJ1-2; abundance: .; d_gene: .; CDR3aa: CASSPQGRNYGYTF; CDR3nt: TGTGCCAGCAGCCCCCAGGGGCGCAACTATGGCTACACCTTC
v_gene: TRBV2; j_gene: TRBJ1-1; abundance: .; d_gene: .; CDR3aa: CASSDMRTEVNAEAFF; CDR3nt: TGTGCCAGCAGTGATATGAGGACGGAAGTAAACGCTGAAGCTTTCTTT
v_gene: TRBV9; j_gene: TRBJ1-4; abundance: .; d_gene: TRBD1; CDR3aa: CASSVGTGGDGEKLFF; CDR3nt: TGTGCCAGCAGCGTAGGGACAGGGGGCGATGGGGAAAAACTGTTTTTT
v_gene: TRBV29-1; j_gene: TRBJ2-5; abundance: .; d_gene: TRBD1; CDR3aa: CSVGPDRGPQETQYF; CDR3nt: TGCAGCGTTGGCCCCGACAGGGGGCCACAAGAGACCCAGTACTTC
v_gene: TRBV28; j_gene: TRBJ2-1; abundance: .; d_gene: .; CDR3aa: CASSFARFVEQFF; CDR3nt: TGTGCCAGCAGTTTCGCTCGATTTGTTGAGCAGTTCTTC
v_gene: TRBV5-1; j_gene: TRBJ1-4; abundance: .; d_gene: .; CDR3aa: CASSLADLPGEKLFF; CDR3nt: TGCGCCAGCAGCTTGGCCGATCTTCCCGGGGAAAAACTGTTTTTT
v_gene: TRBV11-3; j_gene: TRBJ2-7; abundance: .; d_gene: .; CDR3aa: CASSPQSYSEQYF; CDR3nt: TGTGCCAGCAGCCCTCAGAGCTACTCCGAGCAGTACTTC
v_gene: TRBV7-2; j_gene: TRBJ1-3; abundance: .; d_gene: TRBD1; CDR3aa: CASSLESGQGRDTIYF; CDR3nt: TGTGCCAGCAGCTTGGAATCGGGACAGGGGAGAGACACCATATATTTT
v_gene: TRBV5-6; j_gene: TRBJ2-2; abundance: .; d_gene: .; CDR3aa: CASSSGLPADGELFF; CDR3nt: TGTGCCAGCAGCTCGGGACTGCCGGCGGACGGGGAGCTGTTTTTT
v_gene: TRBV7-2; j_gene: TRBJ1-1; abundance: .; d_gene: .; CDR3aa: CASSVGGNWATDTEAFF; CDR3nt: TGTGCCAGCAGCGTGGGGGGGAATTGGGCCACGGACACTGAAGCTTTCTTT
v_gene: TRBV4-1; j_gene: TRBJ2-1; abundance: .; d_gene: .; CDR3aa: CASSPAQAVSYNEQFF; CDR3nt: TGCGCCAGCAGCCCGGCTCAGGCGGTATCCTACAATGAGCAGTTCTTC